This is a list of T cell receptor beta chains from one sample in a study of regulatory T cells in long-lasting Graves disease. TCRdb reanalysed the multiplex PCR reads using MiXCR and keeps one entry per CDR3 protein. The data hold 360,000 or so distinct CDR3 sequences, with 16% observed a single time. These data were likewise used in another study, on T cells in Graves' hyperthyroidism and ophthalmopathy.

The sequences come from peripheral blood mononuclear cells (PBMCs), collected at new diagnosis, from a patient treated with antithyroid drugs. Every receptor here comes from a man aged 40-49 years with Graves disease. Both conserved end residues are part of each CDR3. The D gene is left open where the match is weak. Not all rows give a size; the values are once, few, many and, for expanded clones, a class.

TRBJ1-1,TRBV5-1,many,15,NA,TGCGCCAGCAGCTTTTCAACAGACAAGAACACTGAAGCTTTCTTT,CASSFSTDKNTEAFF
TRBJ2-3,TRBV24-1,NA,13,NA,TGTGCCACCAGTGTGGGAGGTACAGATACGCAGTATTTT,CATSVGGTDTQYF
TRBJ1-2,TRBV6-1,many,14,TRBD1,TGTGCCAGCAGTCCACAGGGGCCCTTCTATGGCTACACCTTC,CASSPQGPFYGYTF
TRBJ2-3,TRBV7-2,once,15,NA,TGTGCCAGCAGCTCTTTGGCAGGGAGCACAGATACGCAGTATTTT,CASSSLAGSTDTQYF
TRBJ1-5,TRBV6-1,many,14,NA,TGTGCCAGCAGTACCAACAGGGTCGGTCAGCCCCAGCATTTT,CASSTNRVGQPQHF
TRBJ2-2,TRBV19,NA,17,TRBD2,TGTGCCAGTAGTATACTAGCAGGACTAGTTACCACCGGGGAGCTGTTTTTT,CASSILAGLVTTGELFF
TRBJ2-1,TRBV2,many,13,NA,TGTGCCATACTCGTTATAGGCTACAATGAGCAGTTCTTC,CAILVIGYNEQFF
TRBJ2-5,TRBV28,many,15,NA,TGTGCCAGCAGTTCAGCCACAGGGATTGGTGAGACCCAGTACTTC,CASSSATGIGETQYF
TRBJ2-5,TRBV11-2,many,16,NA,TGTGCCAGCAGCTTATTTCGGACAGTCCGTGGGGAGACCCAGTACTTC,CASSLFRTVRGETQYF
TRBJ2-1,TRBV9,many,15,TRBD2,TGTGCCAGCAGCGTAGGGCTAGCGGTCTACAATGAGCAGTTCTTC,CASSVGLAVYNEQFF
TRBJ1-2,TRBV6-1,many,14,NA,TGTGCCAGCAGTGGAACGGGGCGCACCTATGGCTACACCTTC,CASSGTGRTYGYTF
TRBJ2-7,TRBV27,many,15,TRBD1,TGTGCCAGCAGTGCCACCGGGACAGGGGTCTACGAGCAGTACTTC,CASSATGTGVYEQYF